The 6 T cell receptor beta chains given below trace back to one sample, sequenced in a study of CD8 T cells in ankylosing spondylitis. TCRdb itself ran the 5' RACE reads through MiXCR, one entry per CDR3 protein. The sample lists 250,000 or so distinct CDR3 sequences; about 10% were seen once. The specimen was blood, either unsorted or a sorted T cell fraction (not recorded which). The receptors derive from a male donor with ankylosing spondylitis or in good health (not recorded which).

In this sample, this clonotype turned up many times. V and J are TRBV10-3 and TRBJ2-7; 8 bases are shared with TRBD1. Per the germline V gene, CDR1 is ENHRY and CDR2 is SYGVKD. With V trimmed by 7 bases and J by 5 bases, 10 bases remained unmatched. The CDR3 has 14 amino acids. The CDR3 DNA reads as TGTGCCATCAACACCGGACAGGGTGGGAACGAGCAGTACTTC. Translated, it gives CAINTGQGGNEQYF.

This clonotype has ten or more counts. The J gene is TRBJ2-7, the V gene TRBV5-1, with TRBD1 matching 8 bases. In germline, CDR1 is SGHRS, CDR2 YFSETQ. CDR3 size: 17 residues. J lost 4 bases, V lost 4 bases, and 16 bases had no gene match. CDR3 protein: CASSPWTGSGRVYEQYF. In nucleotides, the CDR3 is TGCGCCAGCAGCCCCTGGACAGGGAGCGGTAGGGTTTACGAGCAGTACTTC.

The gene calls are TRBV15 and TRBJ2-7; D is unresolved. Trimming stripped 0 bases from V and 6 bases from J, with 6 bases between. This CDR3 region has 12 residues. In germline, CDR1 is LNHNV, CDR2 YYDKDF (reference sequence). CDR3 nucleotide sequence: TGTGCCACCAGCAGAGATCAAGTCGAGCAGTACTTC. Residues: CATSRDQVEQYF.

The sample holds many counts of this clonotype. The DNA for the CDR3 is TGTGCCACCGGACTGCGTCCTGAGCAGTTCTTC. Protein product: CATGLRPEQFF. The chain recombines TRBV15 with TRBJ2-1, with D tentatively TRBD2 (5 bases). Deletions cut 8 bases from V and 9 bases from J, with 11 bases between. CDR3 length: 11 amino acids. Looked up from germline, CDR1 is LNHNV and CDR2 is YYDKDF (reference sequence).

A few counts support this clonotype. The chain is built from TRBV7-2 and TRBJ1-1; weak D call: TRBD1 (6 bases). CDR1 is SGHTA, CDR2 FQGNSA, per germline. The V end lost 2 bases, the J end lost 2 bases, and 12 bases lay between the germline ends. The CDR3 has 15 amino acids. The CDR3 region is CASSLHSGVNTEAFF. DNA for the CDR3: TGTGCCAGCAGCTTACATTCAGGGGTTAACACTGAAGCTTTCTTT.

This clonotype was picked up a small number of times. CDR3 residues: CSAHRLAGDEQYF. DNA of the CDR3: TGCAGTGCTCATAGACTAGCGGGAGACGAGCAGTACTTC. The J gene is TRBJ2-7, the V gene TRBV20-1; 12 bases map to TRBD2. Germline CDR1 reads DFQATT; CDR2 reads SNEGSKA (reference sequence). The CDR3 is 13 amino acids. Germline trimming cut 5 bases from V and 5 bases from J; bases unmatched to any gene: 4.